The clone carrying this TCR beta chain was counted only a few times. The identical CDR3 is also encoded by other nucleotide sequences in the sample. The data are from a study of shared clonotypes between healthy human individuals. For the study at large: The composition of the donors was a couple of women and three men aged 18 to 49.

V was cut by 8 bases and J by 2 bases, with 12 bases left in between. This CDR3 has 13 amino acids. Germline lookup yields CDR1 MRHNA and CDR2 SNTAGT. Researchers divided each subset's genomic DNA evenly across several immunoSEQ plates. Data came from immunoSEQ multiplex PCR; TCRdb stores just in-frame clones and leaves some out. The table includes around 2.1 million clones, 90% to 97% detected once. The donor cohort consisted entirely of Caucasian adults residing in Nashville, Tennessee. Sequencing was performed on naive CD4+ T cells sorted from blood. Subset noted: CD45RA+ positively selected. The sequence came from a man in his late teens or twenties in good health. J is TRBJ1-2 and V is TRBV6-4, with a tentative D call TRBD1 (5 bases). This chain's CDR3 is CASSPGLNYGYTF. CDR3 nucleotides: TGTGCCAGCTCCCCGGGACTGAACTATGGCTACACCTTC.